Below are 14 T cell receptor beta chains sequenced from a single sample in a study of vaccination and CD4 T cells after COVID-19. Treatment in this sample: approximately 11-day PBMC culture with coronavirus spike peptide pools or control peptides (ViraFEST assay). The antigens for these receptors are not known. The Oncomine TCR Beta short-read assay sequenced DNA from cultured CD4+ T cells. A single record per CDR3 protein comes from TCRdb applying MiXCR to the PCR reads. The data contain about 17,000 distinct CDR3 sequences, roughly 45% of them singletons. The input for sequencing was CD4+ T cells from blood, cultured in vitro, taken before SARS-CoV-2 vaccination. Receptors originate from a human donor who had recovered from COVID-19.

The chain combines TRBV12-3 or TRBV12-4 with TRBJ2-3; D unclear. This CDR3 is 16 amino acids long. V was clipped by 5 bases and J by 0 bases, with 15 bases between them. CDR3 in amino acids: CASSPRRQSSTDTQYF. The CDR3 DNA reads TGTGCCAGCAGTCCAAGACGGCAATCTAGCACAGATACGCAGTATTTT.

The chain has TRBV6-2 or TRBV6-3 and TRBJ2-1, with 10 nucleotides matching TRBD1. The length of the CDR3 is 15 residues. J was trimmed by 2 bases and V by 6 bases; bases with no gene match: 4. Germline V gene lookup returns CDR1 MNHEY and CDR2 SVGEGT. CDR3 sequence reads: CASSEDRGPYNEQFF. The CDR3, as DNA: TGTGCCAGCAGCGAAGACAGGGGGCCCTACAATGAGCAGTTCTTC.

The chain combines TRBV20-1 with TRBJ2-5; TRBD2 is a possible D gene (6 bases). Germline CDR1 is DFQATT and CDR2 is SNEGSKA (reference sequence). V lost 6 bases, J lost 1 base, and 12 bases lay in between. The CDR3 loop spans 13 amino acids. The DNA for the CDR3 is TGCAGTGCGGAGACTAGTGGCCAAGAGACCCAGTACTTC. This gives the protein CSAETSGQETQYF.

The rearrangement links TRBV11-1 to TRBJ1-1, with D unclear. This CDR3 contains 13 residues. The germline V and J ends were trimmed by 1 base and 5 bases, with 8 bases remaining between them. The germline CDR1 and CDR2 sequences are SGHAT and FQDESV (reference sequence). This chain's CDR3 is CASSLEGETEAFF. CDR3 nucleotide sequence: TGTGCCAGCAGCTTAGAAGGTGAGACTGAAGCTTTCTTT.

The chain employs TRBV29-1 and TRBJ2-5, with TRBD1 identical over 8 bases. The germline V gene encodes CDR1 SQVTM and CDR2 ANQGSEA. The CDR3 covers 13 residues. V shed 4 bases, J shed 5 bases, and the junction held 6 bases outside the gene matches. CDR3 DNA: TGCAGCGTTGGCAGGGGGCGCATGGAGACCCAGTACTTC. It yields the protein CSVGRGRMETQYF.

CDR3 DNA sequence: TGCGCCAGCAGCCAAGTATCCGCCGGGGAGCTGTTTTTT. This codes for CASSQVSAGELFF. The gene calls are TRBV4-3 and TRBJ2-2; D remains ambiguous. Trimming removed 1 base from V and 6 bases from J, with 6 bases in between. The germline V gene has CDR1 LGHNA and CDR2 YSLEER. The CDR3 is 13 residues long.

J is TRBJ1-1 and V is TRBV15; D unclear. CDR1 and CDR2 (germline): LNHNV, YYDKDF (reference sequence). V shed 1 base and J shed 1 base, with 7 bases lying between them. This CDR3 spans 14 amino acids. CDR3 in amino acids: CATSRGERNTEAFF. The CDR3 nucleotides read TGTGCCACCAGCAGAGGGGAAAGGAACACTGAAGCTTTCTTT.

The chain carries TRBV20-1 and TRBJ2-1; D possibly uses TRBD1 or TRBD2 (7 bases each). V was trimmed by 0 bases and J by 9 bases, leaving 21 bases between them. Germline CDR1 reads DFQATT; CDR2 reads SNEGSKA (reference sequence). The CDR3 consists of 16 residues. CDR3 in amino acids: CSARDFQGGPSGEQFF. CDR3 coding DNA: TGCAGTGCTAGAGATTTCCAGGGGGGGCCCTCCGGTGAGCAGTTCTTC.

The count of this clonotype is one. The V gene is TRBV30, the J gene TRBJ1-2; D gene uncertain. The ends were cut back, 2 bases at V and 13 bases at J, with 14 bases in the middle. The CDR3 is made up of 11 amino acids. The germline CDR1 and CDR2 sequences are GTSNPN and SVGIG (reference sequence). The CDR3 is CAWSIGNLATF. DNA of the CDR3: TGTGCCTGGAGTATCGGGAATTTGGCCACCTTC. The full variable domain, its missing parts supplied by reference TRBV30 and TRBJ1-2, is SQTIHQWPATLVQPVGSPLSLECTVEGTSNPNLYWYRQAAGRGLQLLFYSVGIGQISSEVPQNLSASRPQDRQFILSSKKLLLSDSGFYLCAWSIGNLATFGSGTRLTVV.

V is TRBV7-2 and J is TRBJ1-2; D uncertain. V shed 0 bases and J shed 5 bases, with 10 bases lying between them. The CDR3 is made up of 14 amino acids. CDR1 and CDR2 from the germline V gene are SGHTA and FQGNSA. CDR3 region: CASSLALLGYGYTF. CDR3 coding DNA: TGTGCCAGCAGCTTAGCTTTGCTCGGATATGGCTACACCTTC.

The CDR3 DNA follows: TGCAGTGCGTTGGCGGGAGGAACCGGGGAGCTGTTTTTT. Its protein is CSALAGGTGELFF. The chain is built from TRBV20-1 and TRBJ2-2; 8 positions match TRBD2. The germline V gene encodes CDR1 DFQATT and CDR2 SNEGSKA (reference sequence). The CDR3 totals 13 residues. V trimming: 6 bases; J trimming: 5 bases; junction bases outside the gene matches: 5.

This clonotype came up a few times. The rearrangement joins TRBV28 to TRBJ1-2; no clear D gene. Between the trimmed V and J ends, which lost 3 bases and 0 bases, there was a span of 11 bases. CDR3 length: 15 residues. Germline V gene sequence: CDR1 MDHEN, CDR2 SYDVKM. The CDR3: CASSFGFFANYGYTF. CDR3 in DNA: TGTGCCAGCAGTTTCGGATTCTTCGCTAACTATGGCTACACCTTC.

The chain combines TRBV20-1 with TRBJ2-1; 10 nucleotides match TRBD2. The CDR3 has 16 residues. After removal of 0 bases from V and 10 bases from J, the junction contained 12 bases not matched to a gene. The germline V gene has CDR1 DFQATT and CDR2 SNEGSKA (reference sequence). The CDR3 DNA follows: TGCAGTGCTAGAGAGTCTGGGGCTAGCGGGAGTCGGGAGCAGTTCTTC. Translation gives CSARESGASGSREQFF.

The V call is TRBV30, the J call TRBJ2-7; TRBD1 matches at 7 bases. V lost 2 bases and J lost 0; bases outside the gene matches: 7. Per germline, CDR1 GTSNPN and CDR2 SVGIG (reference sequence). The CDR3 length is 15 residues. As DNA, the CDR3 is TGTGCCTGGAGTAATAAGGACAGGCTCTCCTACGAGCAGTACTTC. Translating it yields CAWSNKDRLSYEQYF.